Described below is a single T cell receptor beta chain sequence and its context. Its antigen is unknown. Method: immunoSEQ multiplex PCR; TCRdb's copy keeps in-frame clones and lacks some. The sample has about 100,000 clones, 80% to 90% seen once. The V gene end was trimmed by 7 bases and the J gene end by 3 bases; junction bases not matched to a gene: 7. In germline, CDR1 is MNHEY, CDR2 SMNVEV (reference sequence). The CDR3 is 14 residues long. The record originates from a study of T cell responses to AZD1222 COVID-19 vaccine. Overall study findings and caveats: Spike regions recognized by vaccine-associated CD4 TCRs spanned the protein, led by 160-218 and 743-854.

V usage is TRBV27 and J usage is TRBJ2-3; 7 bases align to TRBD1. The TCR was taken from an adult in good health. Sequences were derived from peripheral blood, sampled on day 0 of AZD1222 vaccination. The CDR3 DNA sequence: TGTGCCAGCACCAGACAGGGAACGACAGATACGCAGTATTTT. Encoded protein: CASTRQGTTDTQYF.